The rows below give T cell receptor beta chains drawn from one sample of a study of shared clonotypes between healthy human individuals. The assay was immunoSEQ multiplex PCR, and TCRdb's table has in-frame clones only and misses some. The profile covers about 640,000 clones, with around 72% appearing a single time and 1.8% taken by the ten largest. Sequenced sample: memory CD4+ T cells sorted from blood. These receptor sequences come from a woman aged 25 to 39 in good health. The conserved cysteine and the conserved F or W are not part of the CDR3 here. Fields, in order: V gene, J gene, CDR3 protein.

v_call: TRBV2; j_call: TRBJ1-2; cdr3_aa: ASSARGGGSNFHNYGYT
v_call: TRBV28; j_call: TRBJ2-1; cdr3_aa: ASSFPMGYNEQF
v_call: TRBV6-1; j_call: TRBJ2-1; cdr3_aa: ASSVSAGGAVGNEQF
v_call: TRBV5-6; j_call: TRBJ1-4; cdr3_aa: ASSLTPGQRNEKLF
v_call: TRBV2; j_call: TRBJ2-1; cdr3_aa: ASSTSGGKQF
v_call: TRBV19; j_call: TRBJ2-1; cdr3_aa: ASRISGGLGDNEQF
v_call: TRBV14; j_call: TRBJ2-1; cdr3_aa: ASSQGGSFEQF
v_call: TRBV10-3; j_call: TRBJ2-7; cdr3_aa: AISESFGTVTRSLYEQY
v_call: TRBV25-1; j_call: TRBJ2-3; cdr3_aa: ASSEENRRGLDTQY
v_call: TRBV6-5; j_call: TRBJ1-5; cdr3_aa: ASRQDRWFQPQH
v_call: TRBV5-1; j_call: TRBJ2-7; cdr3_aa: ASSLGSDTYEQY
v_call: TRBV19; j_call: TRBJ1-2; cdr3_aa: ASSYRANQVGYT
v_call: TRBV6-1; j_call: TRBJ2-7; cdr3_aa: ASRSQRSNEQY
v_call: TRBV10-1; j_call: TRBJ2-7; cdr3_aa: ASSEQLAGGREQY
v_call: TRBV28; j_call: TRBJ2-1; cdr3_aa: ASSRDRNNEQF
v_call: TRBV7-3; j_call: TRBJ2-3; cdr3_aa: ASSRDYTSTDTQY